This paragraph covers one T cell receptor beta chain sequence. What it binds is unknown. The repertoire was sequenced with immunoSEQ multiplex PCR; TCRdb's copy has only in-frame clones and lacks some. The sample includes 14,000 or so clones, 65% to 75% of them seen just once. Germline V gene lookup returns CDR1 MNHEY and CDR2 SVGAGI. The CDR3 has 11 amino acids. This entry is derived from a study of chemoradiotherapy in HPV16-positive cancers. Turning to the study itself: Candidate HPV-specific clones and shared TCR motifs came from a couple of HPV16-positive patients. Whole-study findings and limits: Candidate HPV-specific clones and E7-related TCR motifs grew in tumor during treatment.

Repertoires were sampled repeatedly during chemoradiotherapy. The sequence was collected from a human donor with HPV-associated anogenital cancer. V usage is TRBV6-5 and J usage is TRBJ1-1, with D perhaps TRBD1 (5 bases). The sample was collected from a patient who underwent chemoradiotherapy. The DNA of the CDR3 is TGTGCGACAGTGAAGTACACTGAAGCTTTCTTT. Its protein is CATVKYTEAFF.